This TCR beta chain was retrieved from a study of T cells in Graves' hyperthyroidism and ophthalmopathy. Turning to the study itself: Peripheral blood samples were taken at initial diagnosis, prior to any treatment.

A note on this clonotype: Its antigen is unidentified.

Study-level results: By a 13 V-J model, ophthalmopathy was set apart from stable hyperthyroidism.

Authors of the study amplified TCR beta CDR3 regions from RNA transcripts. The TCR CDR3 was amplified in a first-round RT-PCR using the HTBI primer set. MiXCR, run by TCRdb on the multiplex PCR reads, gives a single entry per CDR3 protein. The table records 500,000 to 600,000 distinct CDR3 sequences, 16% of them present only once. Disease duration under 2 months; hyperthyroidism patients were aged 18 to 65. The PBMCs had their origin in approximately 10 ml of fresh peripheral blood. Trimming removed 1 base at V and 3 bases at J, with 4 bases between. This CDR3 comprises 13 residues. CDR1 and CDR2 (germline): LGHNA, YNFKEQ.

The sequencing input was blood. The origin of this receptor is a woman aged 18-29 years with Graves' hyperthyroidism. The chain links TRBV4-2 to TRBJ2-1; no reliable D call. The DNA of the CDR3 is TGTGCCAGCAGCCAAGGTTACTACAATGAGCAGTTCTTC. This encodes CASSQGYYNEQFF.